This T cell receptor beta chain was recovered during a study of shared clonotypes between healthy human individuals. Overall study findings and caveats: Sharing across a handful of donors was seen in about 5% of naive CD4 clonotypes. Naive subsets usually exceeded memory subsets in estimated richness.

A remark on this clone: Its matching antigen is unknown.

Original processing notes: Junction-only immunoSEQ sequences carried no quality scores, so filtering differed. Sequencing was performed with immunoSEQ multiplex PCR; in TCRdb, only in-frame clones are kept and a portion is missing. D and trimming were read from the DNA, whereas the V and J calls and clone size are those reported in that table. Among roughly 2.2 million clones, about nine tenths were seen once, and the ten largest hold around 0.4%. Trimming shortened V by 4 bases and J by 4 bases, and 18 bases separated the two germline ends. This CDR3 region has 16 residues. CDR1 and CDR2 (germline): SGHVT, SQSDAQ. Naive CD45RA+ and memory CD45RA-negative subsets were split from CD4+ cells.

Sequencing was carried out using naive CD4+ T cells from PBMCs. Subset indicated: CD45RA+ positively selected. The sequence derives from a young man in good health. Some clones in this sample may be carry-over from other donors' samples. The chain employs TRBV7-4 and TRBJ2-3, with D possibly being TRBD1 or TRBD2 (6 bases each). The CDR3 reads CASSSIAEGGPDTQYF. For the CDR3, the DNA is TGTGCCAGCAGCTCGATAGCGGAGGGGGGTCCAGATACGCAGTATTTT.